This T cell receptor beta chain derives from a study of blood T cells in healthy people across ages. The second PCR ran roughly 7 to 12 cycles with a sample-barcoded 5' primer and J-beta primers. From the 5' RACE reads, TCRdb called clonotypes with MiXCR, one entry per CDR3 protein. The sample carries about 680,000 distinct CDR3 sequences, more than 40% recorded once. This CDR3 is 12 amino acids long. Trimming at V came to 11 bases and at J to 5 bases, leaving 8 bases not matched to a gene. CDR1 is MDHEN, CDR2 SYDVKM, per germline. The V and J genes are TRBV28 and TRBJ1-1; 7 bases are a match to TRBD1. Specimen: blood. This clonotype originated in a woman aged 55-70 years in good health. The CDR3 DNA is TGTGCCTGCCGACAGGGAAGGACTGAAGCTTTCTTT. Amino acids: CACRQGRTEAFF.